This TCR beta chain came from a study of blood T cell repertoires in COVID-19. Profiling relied on immunoSEQ multiplex PCR, and the TCRdb table lists in-frame clones only, not all of them. The data show fewer than 150,000 clones, with around 80% seen just once and roughly 8.6% held by the top ten. Sequencing input: peripheral blood. The TCR was taken from a woman aged 80 or over in a cohort sampled during active or convalescent COVID-19.

The CDR3 nucleotides are TGTGCCAGCAGCCGGCTAGCGGGGACCAATGAGCAGTTCTTC. It encodes CASSRLAGTNEQFF. The V call is TRBV14, the J call TRBJ2-1, with 9 bases fitting TRBD2. CDR1 is SGHDN and CDR2 is FVKESK in the germline V gene. V trimming: 4 bases; J trimming: 6 bases; junction bases outside the gene matches: 4. The CDR3 length is 14 residues.